This T cell receptor (beta chain) was recorded in a study of blood T cell repertoires in COVID-19. Study in general: The analysed material was cDNA or gDNA that came from T cells, B-cell-depleted T cells, or PBMCs.

This clone was found once. Authors' analysis steps: Reference gene primer amplification yielded estimated nucleated cell counts. Sequencing used immunoSEQ multiplex PCR; TCRdb keeps in-frame clones, though not all of them. The DNA was the basis for D and trimming; V, J and clone size are from that table. The sample holds 150,000 to 180,000 clones, 75% to 85% seen once. This clonotype was obtained from a woman aged 50 to 60 with acute or convalescent COVID-19. The source material was peripheral blood.

CDR3 DNA sequence: TGCGCCAGCCTAAGCGGTCTAGCAGGCACCGGGGAGCTGTTTTTT. Amino acid sequence: CASLSGLAGTGELFF. The chain combines TRBV4-1 with TRBJ2-2, with D maybe TRBD2 (5 bases). Trimming left V 8 bases short and J 4 bases short, with 17 bases between. The germline V gene encodes CDR1 MGHRA and CDR2 YSYEKL. This CDR3 is built from 15 residues.